The entry that follows covers one T cell receptor (beta chain) sequence. Its specificity is unknown. The protocol was immunoSEQ multiplex PCR, while the TCRdb copy is restricted to in-frame clones and leaves out a portion. The data hold around 1.9 million clones, with roughly 91% observed a single time. This specimen comes from a study of shared clonotypes between healthy human individuals. CD45RO-negative, CCR7-selected cells formed the naive CD8 fraction, which excluded terminally differentiated effector memory CD45RA+ cells. Study conclusions and caveats: Donors were few, which limited the genetic and exposure-history diversity represented.

The CDR3 length is 14 residues. This receptor was identified in a man between 18 and 35 years old in good health. Some clones in this sample may be carry-over from other donors' samples. The chain has TRBV21-1 and TRBJ2-7. TRBV21-1 is a listed pseudogene. Input material: naive CD8+ T cells from PBMCs. CDR3 coding DNA: TGTGCCAGCCTCGACATCGAGGAAATCTACGAGCAGTACTTC. Its translation is CASLDIEEIYEQYF.